The 16 T cell receptor beta chains below were found in one sample sequenced in a study of shared clonotypes between healthy human individuals. TCRdb's table, derived via immunoSEQ multiplex PCR, lists solely in-frame clones and lacks some. The sample consists of around 610,000 clones, around 96% of them appearing once. It was CD45RO-negative cells, positively selected for CCR7, that made up naive CD8 cells, with terminally differentiated effector memory CD45RA+ cells excluded. Sequencing input: naive CD8+ T cells sorted from blood. Receptor source: a woman aged 25 to 45 in good health.

In its sample, this clone was seen once. The chain uses TRBV6-5 and TRBJ2-5; D is perhaps TRBD1 or TRBD2 (5 bases each). The CDR3 runs to 15 residues. The germline CDR1 and CDR2 sequences are MNHEY and SVGAGI. Deletions cut 2 bases from V and 4 bases from J, with 14 bases between. The CDR3 loop reads CASSYGTALGETQYF. DNA for the CDR3: TGTGCCAGCAGTTACGGGACGGCCCTAGGAGAGACCCAGTACTTC.

This sequence joins TRBV28 and TRBJ1-5; D uncertain. V lost 2 bases and J 0 bases, leaving 14 bases between the germline ends. The CDR3 has 17 amino acids. CDR1 MDHEN and CDR2 SYDVKM come from the germline V gene. This CDR3 is CASSLVQLQLSNQPQHF. CDR3 DNA: TGTGCCAGCAGTTTAGTTCAGCTTCAACTTAGCAATCAGCCCCAGCATTTT.

The V call is TRBV7-7, the J call TRBJ2-5, with no clear D. Germline V gene data show CDR1 as SSHAT and CDR2 as FNYEAQ (reference sequence). The V end lost 2 bases, the J end lost 1 base, and 5 bases lay between the germline ends. The CDR3 is 13 residues long. The CDR3 DNA reads TGTGCCAGCAGCTTAAGGACCCAAGAGACCCAGTACTTC. It yields the protein CASSLRTQETQYF.

Of note for this clone: This sample also contains other DNA sequences that code for the same CDR3. This rearrangement joins TRBV27 to TRBJ2-5; possible D gene TRBD1, 5 bases. Germline V gives CDR1 MNHEY, CDR2 SMNVEV (reference sequence). V shed 2 bases and J shed 4 bases, with 5 bases lying between them. There are 12 residues in the CDR3. The CDR3: CASSLQGETQYF. In DNA form, the CDR3 reads TGTGCCAGCAGTTTACAGGGAGAGACCCAGTACTTC.

V gene TRBV7-9 combines with J gene TRBJ2-7; D is undetermined. The V gene's germline CDR1 is SEHNR and CDR2 FQNEAQ (reference sequence). The CDR3 has 14 residues. Trimming cost V 5 bases and J 1 base, with 12 bases left between them. The DNA for the CDR3 is TGTGCCAGCAGCGCCCAAGTAGATTCCTACGAGCAGTACTTC. Amino acid sequence: CASSAQVDSYEQYF.

The genes are TRBV15 and TRBJ1-5, with D uncertain. The germline V gene has CDR1 LNHNV and CDR2 YYDKDF (reference sequence). Trimming shortened V by 0 bases and J by 3 bases, and 9 bases separated the two germline ends. The CDR3 is 15 amino acids. The CDR3 loop is CATSRENINNQPQHF. The DNA of the CDR3 is TGTGCCACCAGCAGAGAGAACATAAACAATCAGCCCCAGCATTTT.

The chain employs TRBV30 and TRBJ2-3, with TRBD2 matching over 8 bases. Germline lookup yields CDR1 GTSNPN and CDR2 SVGIG (reference sequence). Trimming at V came to 1 base and at J to 2 bases, leaving 5 bases not matched to a gene. The CDR3 covers 15 residues. CDR3: CAWSGLAGLTDTQYF. Here the CDR3 DNA reads TGTGCCTGGAGTGGTCTAGCGGGTCTCACAGATACGCAGTATTTT. Drawing the rest from reference TRBV30 and TRBJ2-3, the complete variable domain is SQTIHQWPATLVQPVGSPLSLECTVEGTSNPNLYWYRQAAGRGLQLLFYSVGIGQISSEVPQNLSASRPQDRQFILSSKKLLLSDSGFYLCAWSGLAGLTDTQYFGPGTRLTVL.

The chain carries TRBV5-5 and TRBJ1-5, with a weak D call TRBD1 (5 bases). Germline lookup yields CDR1 SGHKS and CDR2 YYEKEE (reference sequence). V was clipped by 4 bases and J by 1 base, with 15 bases between them. The CDR3 runs 16 residues. CDR3 amino acids: CASSGGAGLSNQPQHF. CDR3 DNA sequence: TGTGCCAGCAGCGGCGGGGCGGGGTTGAGCAATCAGCCCCAGCATTTT.

The chain uses TRBV10-3 and TRBJ2-7; D gene unclear. Germline CDR1 ENHRY, CDR2 SYGVKD. Between the trimmed V and J ends, which lost 0 bases and 1 base, there was a span of 7 bases. This CDR3 is built from 14 residues. Here the CDR3 DNA reads TGTGCCATCAGTGAGTCGGTAGCTTCCTACGAGCAGTACTTC. This encodes CAISESVASYEQYF.

This clone was recorded only once. This same CDR3 is encoded by further DNA sequences in the sample. This sequence joins TRBV6-5 and TRBJ1-1; TRBD1 matches 9 bases. J lost 1 base, V lost 0 bases, and 0 bases had no gene match. CDR1 is MNHEY, CDR2 SVGAGI, per germline. The CDR3 is 15 amino acids. The CDR3 spells CASSYSDRGNTEAFF. Written as DNA, the CDR3 is TGTGCCAGCAGTTACTCGGACAGGGGGAACACTGAAGCTTTCTTT.

The chain links TRBV7-9 to TRBJ2-7; 7 nucleotides agree with TRBD1. The CDR3 has 13 amino acids. Germline V gene sequence: CDR1 SEHNR, CDR2 FQNEAQ (reference sequence). V lost 7 bases and J lost 3; bases outside the gene matches: 6. CDR3 region: CASTGDRYYEQYF. CDR3 nucleotide sequence: TGTGCCAGCACCGGGGACAGATACTACGAGCAGTACTTC.

V usage is TRBV19 and J usage is TRBJ2-7; D is possibly TRBD2 (6 bases). CDR3 size: 18 residues. Germline V lookup: CDR1 LNHDA, CDR2 SQIVND (reference sequence). V lost 0 bases to trimming and J lost 5 bases, with 23 bases between them. CDR3 sequence: CASSIDTPFPGASDEQYF. The CDR3 nucleotides are TGTGCCAGTAGTATAGATACCCCTTTTCCGGGAGCATCGGACGAGCAGTACTTC.

The V and J genes are TRBV6-1 and TRBJ2-7, with TRBD1 as a possible D gene (6 bases). Germline CDR1 MNHNS, CDR2 SASEGT. The V end was cut by 6 bases, the J end by 5 bases, with 20 bases between. The CDR3 is made up of 15 amino acids. This CDR3 is CASSPLGQLSHEQYF. CDR3 coding DNA: TGTGCCAGCAGCCCCTTAGGACAGCTTTCCCACGAGCAGTACTTC.

The CDR3 DNA reads TGTGCCTGGAGTTTCAGCAACAGGAACGAGCAGTACTTC. It translates to CAWSFSNRNEQYF. J is TRBJ2-5 and V is TRBV30, with D possibly matching TRBD1 (5 bases). The J call may be faulty, since TRBJ2-7 better matches the DNA end. Germline CDR1 reads GTSNPN; CDR2 reads SVGIG (reference sequence). This CDR3 has 13 amino acids.

The chain links TRBV6-6 to TRBJ2-7; 12 bases line up with TRBD2. This CDR3 has 14 amino acids. J lost 2 bases, V lost 8 bases, and 4 bases had no gene match. Germline V gene data show CDR1 as MNHNY and CDR2 as SVGAGI (reference sequence). CDR3 loop: CASGPSGRAYEQYF. The CDR3 coding sequence is TGTGCCAGCGGACCTAGCGGGAGGGCCTACGAGCAGTACTTC.

The V gene is TRBV2, the J gene TRBJ2-5; D possibly uses TRBD1 or TRBD2 (5 bases each). CDR1 and CDR2 (germline): SNHLY, FYNNEI. This CDR3 region has 12 residues. Trimming pared 9 bases from V and 3 bases from J, leaving 11 bases between. This CDR3 reads CASRGAEETQYF. The CDR3 DNA reads TGTGCCAGTCGAGGGGCTGAAGAGACCCAGTACTTC.